The 30 T cell receptor beta chains in this list originate from one sample, sequenced in a study of blood T cell repertoires in COVID-19. The assay was immunoSEQ multiplex PCR, and TCRdb's table has in-frame clones only and misses some. Of under 65,000 clones in the sample, about nine tenths were seen once. Sequenced sample: peripheral blood. All receptors come from a woman of 80 years or more with COVID-19, enrolled during active disease.

The genes are TRBV3-1 (or the pseudogene TRBV3-2) and TRBJ2-1, with D maybe TRBD2 (6 bases). Germline values: CDR1 LGHDT, CDR2 YNNKEL (reference sequence). Trimming left V 0 bases short and J 6 bases short, with 12 bases between. The length of the CDR3 is 15 residues. DNA for the CDR3: TGTGCCAGCAGCCAAGATTTCGGGACTCCCAATGAGCAGTTCTTC. It is translated as CASSQDFGTPNEQFF.

The V call is TRBV10-3, the J call TRBJ1-4, with a possible D match to TRBD1 (6 bases). Germline V lookup: CDR1 ENHRY, CDR2 SYGVKD. Trimming removed 0 bases at V and 6 bases at J, with 17 bases between. The CDR3 runs 17 residues. The CDR3: CAISESEAGGQYEKLFF. As DNA, the CDR3 is TGTGCCATCAGTGAGTCGGAGGCGGGGGGGCAGTATGAAAAACTGTTTTTT.

This sequence joins TRBV29-1 and TRBJ1-2, with D possibly being TRBD1 (6 bases). Trimming pared 6 bases from V and 4 bases from J, leaving 21 bases between. This CDR3 has 15 residues. Germline CDR1 reads SQVTM; CDR2 reads ANQGSEA. In nucleotides, the CDR3 is TGCAGCGTCCCCGCGAGGGCAGGGGTTCGCTATGGCTACACCTTC. Protein: CSVPARAGVRYGYTF.

V is TRBV7-9 and J is TRBJ2-1; 7 bases align to TRBD2. Germline V CDR1 and CDR2: SEHNR, FQNEAQ (reference sequence). There are 14 residues in the CDR3. V shed 5 bases, J shed 8 bases, and the junction held 9 bases outside the gene matches. CDR3 nucleotide sequence: TGTGCCAGCAGCCGGGGGGATCCCTGGGATGAGCAGTTCTTC. Protein sequence: CASSRGDPWDEQFF.

The chain has TRBV7-9 and TRBJ2-7; TRBD1 is a possible D gene (5 bases). Trimming cost V 5 bases and J 2 bases, with 13 bases left between them. This CDR3 contains 14 residues. Germline CDR1 SEHNR, CDR2 FQNEAQ (reference sequence). CDR3 coding DNA: TGTGCCAGCAGCCTAACCCTGACAGCCTACGAGCAGTACTTC. It translates to CASSLTLTAYEQYF.

The rearrangement uses TRBV5-6 and TRBJ1-5, with a tentative D call TRBD1 (6 bases). There are 15 residues in the CDR3. V was shortened by 3 bases and J by 0 bases, with 10 bases between the two germline ends. CDR1 and CDR2 (germline): SGHDT, YYEEEE. In nucleotides, the CDR3 is TGTGCCAGCAGCTCCTGGGGGCTTAGCAATCAGCCCCAGCATTTT. Translation: CASSSWGLSNQPQHF.

The CDR3: CASSLEQGWLPGELFF. CDR3 sequence (DNA): TGTGCCAGCAGCTTAGAACAGGGGTGGCTTCCCGGGGAGCTGTTTTTT. The chain recombines TRBV7-8 with TRBJ2-2, with 7 nucleotides matching TRBD1. The CDR3 is 16 amino acids. V trimming: 1 base; J trimming: 6 bases; junction bases outside the gene matches: 8. Germline V CDR1 and CDR2: SGHVS, FQNEAQ.

The chain employs TRBV9 and TRBJ1-4; 9 bases are a match to TRBD1. This CDR3 has 17 amino acids. Germline assignment: CDR1 SGDLS and CDR2 YYNGEE. The junction had 12 bases not matched to a gene; V was cut back by 2 bases and J by 7 bases. This CDR3 is CASSVSGTGSRGEKLFF. As DNA, the CDR3 is TGTGCCAGCAGCGTTTCCGGGACAGGGTCACGGGGTGAAAAACTGTTTTTT.

CDR3 nucleotide sequence: TGTGCCAGCAGCCATCCCGAGCCGAACACTGAAGCTTTCTTT. It codes for CASSHPEPNTEAFF. The gene calls are TRBV3-1 (or the pseudogene TRBV3-2) and TRBJ1-1; D remains ambiguous. The CDR3 extends over 14 amino acids. Germline V gene data show CDR1 as LGHDT and CDR2 as YNNKEL (reference sequence). V was trimmed by 3 bases and J by 1 base, leaving 9 bases between them.

This clone occurred once. V is TRBV4-1 and J is TRBJ2-5, with TRBD1 matching over 10 bases. V lost 0 bases to trimming and J lost 2 bases; unmatched junction nucleotides: 9. In germline, CDR1 is MGHRA, CDR2 YSYEKL. The CDR3 has 18 residues. As DNA, the CDR3 is TGCGCCAGCAGCCAAGATGGCCCCGACAGGGGGCAACAAGAGACCCAGTACTTC. It codes for CASSQDGPDRGQQETQYF.

V and J are TRBV20-1 and TRBJ2-2, with D possibly matching TRBD1 (5 bases). V dropped 3 bases and J dropped 6 bases, with 11 bases sitting between them. CDR3 size: 13 residues. CDR1 and CDR2 (germline): DFQATT, SNEGSKA (reference sequence). Written as DNA, the CDR3 is TGCAGTGCTAGTAAGACAGTTTCCGGGGAGCTGTTTTTT. Its protein product is CSASKTVSGELFF.

The chain has TRBV6-5 and TRBJ1-3; tentatively, D is TRBD1 (6 bases). This CDR3 has 15 amino acids. With 10 bases removed from V and 0 bases from J, the gap between germline ends came to 16 bases. CDR1 and CDR2 (germline): MNHEY, SVGAGI. CDR3 nucleotide sequence: TGTGCCACCCGGACAGATCAGAGCTCTGGAAACACCATATATTTT. Translation gives CATRTDQSSGNTIYF.

The chain couples TRBV30 to TRBJ1-6, with D possibly TRBD1 on 5 matching bases. The germline V and J ends were trimmed by 0 bases and 7 bases, with 10 bases remaining between them. This CDR3 has 14 residues. Germline CDR1 and CDR2: GTSNPN and SVGIG (reference sequence). The CDR3 region is CAWSVTGTNSPLHF. DNA of the CDR3: TGTGCCTGGAGTGTAACAGGAACGAATTCACCCCTCCACTTT.

This clone was observed a few times. This chain uses TRBV5-6 with TRBJ2-7; no clear D gene. The length of the CDR3 is 13 residues. Germline values: CDR1 SGHDT, CDR2 YYEEEE. V was clipped by 1 base and J by 0 bases, with 5 bases between them. In DNA, the CDR3 is TGTGCCAGCAGCTTGCGGAGCTCCTACGAGCAGTACTTC. Protein: CASSLRSSYEQYF.

The chain has TRBV14 and TRBJ1-6; tentative D call: TRBD1 (6 bases). The CDR3 loop spans 13 amino acids. V was trimmed by 0 bases and J by 13 bases, leaving 10 bases between them. Germline V CDR1 and CDR2: SGHDN, FVKESK. The CDR3 sequence is CASSQDLRGPLHF. CDR3 in DNA: TGTGCCAGCAGCCAAGATCTTAGGGGGCCCCTCCACTTT.

V gene TRBV7-9 combines with J gene TRBJ2-5; D call uncertain. The ends were cut back, 2 bases at V and 4 bases at J, with 2 bases in the middle. Germline V gene sequence: CDR1 SEHNR, CDR2 FQNEAQ (reference sequence). CDR3 length: 11 amino acids. CDR3 residues: CASSLLETQYF. The CDR3, as DNA: TGTGCCAGCAGCTTACTAGAGACCCAGTACTTC.

V usage is TRBV6-5 and J usage is TRBJ2-2; D might be TRBD1 (5 bases). Germline values: CDR1 MNHEY, CDR2 SVGAGI. Between the trimmed V and J ends, which lost 6 bases and 7 bases, there was a span of 9 bases. CDR3 length: 12 amino acids. The CDR3: CASSLGVGELFF. The CDR3 nucleotides are TGTGCCAGCAGCCTAGGGGTCGGGGAGCTGTTTTTT.

The rearrangement joins TRBV18 to TRBJ1-4, with 9 positions matching TRBD1. Germline V CDR1 and CDR2: KGHSH, LQKENI. The junction had 3 bases not matched to a gene; V was cut back by 3 bases and J by 7 bases. This CDR3 contains 14 residues. The CDR3 protein is CASSPDRGGEKLFF. CDR3 nucleotides: TGTGCCAGCTCACCGGACAGGGGAGGTGAAAAACTGTTTTTT.

The chain joins TRBV7-8 to TRBJ2-2; D uncertain. The CDR3 runs to 15 residues. The ends were cut back, 0 bases at V and 4 bases at J, with 9 bases in the middle. Looked up from germline, CDR1 is SGHVS and CDR2 is FQNEAQ. The CDR3 loop reads CASSLAPRSTGELFF. DNA of the CDR3: TGTGCCAGCAGCTTAGCCCCCAGATCCACCGGGGAGCTGTTTTTT.

The chain couples TRBV29-1 to TRBJ2-7; 10 bases match TRBD1. V lost 6 bases and J lost 2; bases outside the gene matches: 4. The CDR3 extends over 13 amino acids. Germline lookup yields CDR1 SQVTM and CDR2 ANQGSEA. This CDR3 reads CSVGQGGPYEQYF. DNA for the CDR3: TGCAGCGTCGGACAGGGGGGTCCCTACGAGCAGTACTTC.

CDR3 nucleotides: TGTGCCAGCAGAACAGGGGCCACCGGGGAGCTGTTTTTT. Protein sequence: CASRTGATGELFF. The chain employs TRBV6-5 and TRBJ2-2; TRBD1 aligns across 7 bases. Germline loops: CDR1 MNHEY, CDR2 SVGAGI. This CDR3 has 13 residues. After removal of 6 bases from V and 4 bases from J, the junction contained 2 bases not matched to a gene.

The chain carries TRBV4-2 and TRBJ1-1; no firm D call. V lost 0 bases and J lost 11, with 13 bases in between. Germline V gene data show CDR1 as LGHNA and CDR2 as YNFKEQ. There are 13 residues in the CDR3. The CDR3 is CASSQEIGRMAFF. The CDR3 region has the DNA TGTGCCAGCAGCCAAGAGATCGGCAGGATGGCTTTCTTT.

V is TRBV3-1 (or the pseudogene TRBV3-2) and J is TRBJ1-2, with a possible D match to TRBD1 (5 bases). This CDR3 comprises 15 residues. CDR1 and CDR2 (germline): LGHDT, YNNKEL (reference sequence). The germline V and J ends were trimmed by 4 bases and 0 bases, with 12 bases remaining between them. The CDR3 here is CASSPGGGSNYGYTF. CDR3 nucleotides: TGTGCCAGCAGCCCCGGGGGAGGATCTAACTATGGCTACACCTTC.

The chain has TRBV23-1 and TRBJ1-6; D is undetermined. Being an ORF, TRBV23-1 has a function that is uncertain. The CDR3 consists of 17 residues. V was trimmed by 4 bases and J by 0 bases, leaving 13 bases between them. CDR3 in amino acids: CASSPHLIDSYNSPLHF. In nucleotides, the CDR3 is TGCGCCAGCAGTCCTCACCTAATCGACTCCTATAATTCACCCCTCCACTTT.

The chain uses TRBV12-3 or TRBV12-4 and TRBJ2-1; 9 bases fit TRBD1. There are 13 residues in the CDR3. V was pared by 5 bases and J by 12 bases, with 8 bases of the junction left unmatched. The DNA of the CDR3 is TGTGCCAGCAGTCCTGGGACAGGGCAGCGGCAGTTCTTC. It codes for CASSPGTGQRQFF.

The chain joins TRBV20-1 to TRBJ1-1, with D possibly TRBD1 on 5 matching bases. Trimming shortened V by 3 bases and J by 1 base, and 12 bases separated the two germline ends. The CDR3 sequence is 14 residues long. Germline lookup yields CDR1 DFQATT and CDR2 SNEGSKA (reference sequence). The DNA of the CDR3 is TGCAGTGCTAGTATGCCAGGGCCGAACACTGAAGCTTTCTTT. Its translation: CSASMPGPNTEAFF.

This chain links TRBV5-6 with TRBJ1-3, with D hard to call. Germline V gives CDR1 SGHDT, CDR2 YYEEEE. This CDR3 has 16 residues. V shed 0 bases and J shed 0 bases, with 10 bases lying between them. CDR3 nucleotide sequence: TGTGCCAGCAGCTTGGGGGCGGGGTTCTCTGGAAACACCATATATTTT. It codes for CASSLGAGFSGNTIYF.

This clone has a handful of counts. The genes are TRBV7-6 and TRBJ2-7; 9 bases line up with TRBD2. Germline values: CDR1 SGHVS, CDR2 FNYEAQ. The CDR3 sequence is 16 residues long. V was pared by 2 bases and J by 4 bases, with 9 bases of the junction left unmatched. This CDR3 reads CASSLPPAGGGYEQYF. The DNA of the CDR3 is TGTGCCAGCAGCTTACCCCCAGCGGGGGGCGGTTACGAGCAGTACTTC. The full variable domain, its missing parts supplied by reference TRBV7-6 and TRBJ2-7, is GAGVSQSPRYKVTKRGQDVALRCDPISGHVSLYWYRQALGQGPEFLTYFNYEAQQDKSGLPNDRFSAERPEGSISTLTIQRTEQRDSAMYRCASSLPPAGGGYEQYFGPGTRLTVT.

The V call is TRBV5-1, the J call TRBJ1-1; D gene unclear. Trimming shortened V by 4 bases and J by 4 bases, and 17 bases separated the two germline ends. CDR1 is SGHRS and CDR2 is YFSETQ in the germline V gene. The CDR3 runs to 15 residues. Here the CDR3 reads CASSLGTGMSTEAFF. As DNA, the CDR3 is TGCGCCAGCAGCCTCGGAACGGGGATGAGCACTGAAGCTTTCTTT.

The chain carries TRBV6-5 and TRBJ2-7; 8 nucleotides match TRBD2. V was clipped by 8 bases and J by 2 bases; unmatched bases: 8. Germline assignment: CDR1 MNHEY and CDR2 SVGAGI. The CDR3 is 14 residues long. The CDR3 nucleotides are TGTGCCAGCGTAACGGGGGGGCTTCCCTACGAGCAGTACTTC. This codes for CASVTGGLPYEQYF.